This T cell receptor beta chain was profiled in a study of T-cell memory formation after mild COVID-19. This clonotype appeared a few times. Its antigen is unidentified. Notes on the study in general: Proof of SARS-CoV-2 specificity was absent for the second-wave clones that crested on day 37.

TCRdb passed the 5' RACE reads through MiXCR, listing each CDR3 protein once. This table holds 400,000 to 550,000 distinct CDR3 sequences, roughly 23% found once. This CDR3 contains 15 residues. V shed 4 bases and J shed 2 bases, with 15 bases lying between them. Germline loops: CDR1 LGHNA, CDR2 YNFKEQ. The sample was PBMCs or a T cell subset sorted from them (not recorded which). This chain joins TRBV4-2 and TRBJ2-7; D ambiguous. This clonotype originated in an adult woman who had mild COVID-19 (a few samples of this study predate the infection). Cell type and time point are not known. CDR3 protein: CASSLGRNSPYEQYF. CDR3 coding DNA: TGTGCCAGCAGCCTTGGACGTAACTCGCCCTACGAGCAGTACTTC.